This passage covers 12 T cell receptor beta chains from one sample sequenced in a study of somatic mutations in cytotoxic T cells in rheumatoid arthritis. The data were produced by immunoSEQ multiplex PCR, yet TCRdb's version contains in-frame clones alone and is incomplete. The repertoire consists of nearly 4,500 clones, with 80% occurring once and the leading ten covering 30%. Specimen: CD8+ T cells sorted from blood. These receptors were taken from a woman in her sixties with rheumatoid arthritis.

The V call is TRBV7-9, the J call TRBJ1-1; 9 bases line up with TRBD1. There are 14 residues in the CDR3. Germline loops: CDR1 SEHNR, CDR2 FQNEAQ (reference sequence). J lost 4 bases, V lost 4 bases, and 4 bases had no gene match. The chain's CDR3 is CASSSTTGGTEAFF. CDR3 DNA sequence: TGTGCCAGCAGCTCCACGACAGGGGGCACTGAAGCTTTCTTT.

This chain joins TRBV4-1 and TRBJ2-3; D is undetermined. Germline-derived CDR1 and CDR2 are MGHRA and YSYEKL. The CDR3 length is 17 residues. V was clipped by 3 bases and J by 5 bases, with 21 bases between them. CDR3: CASSQTPGSLTGDTQYF. CDR3 nucleotide sequence: TGCGCCAGCAGCCAGACCCCCGGTTCCCTGACTGGAGATACGCAGTATTTT.

This clone was observed a handful of times. Here the CDR3 DNA reads TGTGCCAGCAGCGTAGGGTATTGGACTAGCGGGGGGGCGGGCACAGATACGCAGTATTTT. Translating it yields CASSVGYWTSGGAGTDTQYF. The chain uses TRBV9 and TRBJ2-3; TRBD2 matches 15 bases. The CDR3 contains 20 residues. The J segment lost 1 base and the V segment lost 0 bases, leaving 9 bases of the junction unmatched. Germline V gene lookup returns CDR1 SGDLS and CDR2 YYNGEE.

The sample holds one count of this clone. In DNA, the CDR3 is TGTGCCAGTAGCGCAAGCGGGGGGCAGAATCAGCCCCAGCATTTT. It specifies CASSASGGQNQPQHF. The chain recombines TRBV19 with TRBJ1-5; TRBD1 might be the D (6 bases). Trimming left V 6 bases short and J 4 bases short, with 16 bases between. CDR3 length: 15 residues. From germline, CDR1 is LNHDA and CDR2 SQIVND (reference sequence).

The J gene is TRBJ2-7, the V gene TRBV18; 10 bases fit TRBD1. V lost 2 bases, J lost 0 bases, and 1 base stayed unmatched. CDR3 length equals 15 residues. Germline V gives CDR1 KGHSH, CDR2 LQKENI. CDR3 DNA: TGTGCCAGCTCACCAGGGACAGGGGCCTCCTACGAGCAGTACGTC. This codes for CASSPGTGASYEQYV.

V usage is TRBV9 and J usage is TRBJ2-7, with D possibly being TRBD2 (6 bases). Trimming removed 2 bases from V and 7 bases from J, with 10 bases in between. Germline V lookup: CDR1 SGDLS, CDR2 YYNGEE. This CDR3 comprises 12 residues. The CDR3 region has the DNA TGTGCCAGCAGCGTTTCCGCGGGGGAGCAGTACTTC. This translates into CASSVSAGEQYF.

The chain is built from TRBV11-2 and TRBJ2-7; D may be TRBD2 (6 bases). Looked up from germline, CDR1 is SGHAT and CDR2 is FQNNGV. V was cut by 4 bases and J by 3 bases, with 16 bases left in between. This CDR3 contains 15 residues. This chain's CDR3 is CASSSPGDLGYEQYV. In nucleotides, the CDR3 is TGTGCCAGCAGCTCCCCGGGGGACCTAGGCTACGAGCAGTACGTC.

This clone was picked up one time. CDR3 sequence: CSVEDGGGAGEQFF. The CDR3 coding sequence is TGCAGCGTTGAAGATGGTGGAGGGGCCGGTGAGCAGTTCTTC. The chain carries TRBV29-1 and TRBJ2-1, with TRBD2 as a possible D gene (6 bases). The CDR3 has 14 residues. Germline values: CDR1 SQVTM, CDR2 ANQGSEA. The V and J ends lost 0 bases and 9 bases respectively, with 15 bases between them.

The V call is TRBV2, the J call TRBJ1-1; tentatively, D is TRBD1 (6 bases). Trimming cost V 10 bases and J 4 bases, with 13 bases left between them. This CDR3 spans 12 amino acids. CDR1 is SNHLY, CDR2 FYNNEI, per germline. The CDR3 nucleotides read TGTGCCACCGAGAGGGGGGGCACTGAAGCTTTCTTT. Translated: CATERGGTEAFF.

The V call is TRBV13, the J call TRBJ2-1; 8 bases are a match to TRBD2. CDR3 length: 16 residues. Germline V lookup: CDR1 PRHDT, CDR2 FYEKMQ (reference sequence). V was pared by 3 bases and J by 6 bases, with 10 bases of the junction left unmatched. The CDR3 here is CASSLSRGGDPNEQFF. The CDR3 bases are TGTGCCAGCAGCTTGAGCCGGGGGGGCGATCCCAATGAGCAGTTCTTC.

This sequence joins TRBV7-9 and TRBJ2-7; 10 bases fit TRBD2. V lost 2 bases and J lost 3; bases outside the gene matches: 1. This CDR3 region has 14 residues. CDR1 SEHNR and CDR2 FQNEAQ come from the germline V gene (reference sequence). The chain's CDR3 is CASSLLAGDYEQYV. The DNA of the CDR3 is TGTGCCAGCAGCTTACTAGCGGGGGACTACGAGCAGTACGTC.

The table lists this clone with a count of one. This rearrangement joins TRBV6-5 to TRBJ2-1; 7 nucleotides line up with TRBD2. This CDR3 has 14 amino acids. J lost 5 bases, V lost 7 bases, and 8 bases had no gene match. CDR1 and CDR2 from the germline V gene are MNHEY and SVGAGI. In DNA form, the CDR3 reads TGTGCCAGCAAAAAGCGGGGCATCCACAATGAGCAGTTCTTC. Translating it yields CASKKRGIHNEQFF.